These 20 T cell receptor beta chains were sequenced from one sample in a study of beta chain features in type 1 diabetes. Which antigens these TCRs recognize remains unknown. The study reverse transcribed the entire isolated RNA, so it sequenced expressed TCRB transcripts. Assay: immunoSEQ multiplex PCR; the TCRdb copy retains only in-frame clones and omits some. Of roughly 50,000 clones in the sample, around 50% were seen once. Study results and caveats: Among all four CD4+ subsets, Type 1 diabetes patients had TCRB CDR3s that were moderately but significantly shorter.

The sequenced sample was Tregs from blood. These receptors originate from a woman aged 40 to 50 with type 1 diabetes.

The chain carries TRBV15 and TRBJ2-7; possibly TRBD2 for D (6 bases). The CDR3 length is 16 residues. V was trimmed by 2 bases and J by 2 bases, leaving 16 bases between them. Germline V gene lookup returns CDR1 LNHNV and CDR2 YYDKDF (reference sequence). The CDR3 loop is CATSRFDRDFTYEQYF. For the CDR3, the DNA is TGTGCCACCAGCAGATTCGACCGGGACTTCACCTACGAGCAGTACTTC. The whole variable domain, remainder taken from reference TRBV15 and TRBJ2-7, is DAMVIQNPRYQVTQFGKPVTLSCSQTLNHNVMYWYQQKSSQAPKLLFHYYDKDFNNEADTPDNFQSRRPNTSFCFLDIRSPGLGDTAMYLCATSRFDRDFTYEQYFGPGTRLTVT.

V gene TRBV11-2 combines with J gene TRBJ2-4; 10 bases are a match to TRBD2. V was pared by 3 bases and J by 3 bases, with 8 bases of the junction left unmatched. The length of the CDR3 is 17 residues. Germline V gene sequence: CDR1 SGHAT, CDR2 FQNNGV. The CDR3 is CASSFWGSGGRKNIQYF. The DNA of the CDR3 is TGTGCCAGCAGCTTCTGGGGTAGCGGGGGGCGCAAAAACATTCAGTACTTC.

The V gene is TRBV9, the J gene TRBJ1-2, with 9 bases that match TRBD1. CDR1 is SGDLS, CDR2 YYNGEE, per germline. Losses at the gene ends were 4 bases for V and 5 bases for J; bases not matched to a gene: 9. This CDR3 comprises 15 residues. CDR3 sequence reads: CASSLQGQGGYGYTF. The CDR3, as DNA: TGTGCCAGCAGCCTACAGGGACAGGGTGGATATGGCTACACCTTC.

The chain employs TRBV30 and TRBJ1-4, with TRBD1 matching 9 bases. CDR1 GTSNPN and CDR2 SVGIG come from the germline V gene (reference sequence). CDR3 length: 15 amino acids. The ends lost 2 bases at V and 6 bases at J; junction bases unmatched: 7. As DNA, the CDR3 is TGTGCCTGGAGTCTGACGACAGGGGGGTATGAAAAACTGTTTTTT. Translated, it gives CAWSLTTGGYEKLFF. Based on the CDR3 plus reference TRBV30 and TRBJ1-4, the full variable domain is SQTIHQWPATLVQPVGSPLSLECTVEGTSNPNLYWYRQAAGRGLQLLFYSVGIGQISSEVPQNLSASRPQDRQFILSSKKLLLSDSGFYLCAWSLTTGGYEKLFFGSGTQLSVL.

This clone turned up a few times. The chain couples TRBV6-5 to TRBJ2-4, with a weak D call TRBD2 (6 bases). Trimming removed 7 bases at V and 8 bases at J, with 15 bases between. This CDR3 is 13 amino acids long. Germline CDR1 MNHEY, CDR2 SVGAGI. CDR3 in amino acids: CASTRGSGYIQYF. In DNA, the CDR3 is TGTGCCAGCACTCGGGGGAGTGGGTACATTCAGTACTTC.

The chain couples TRBV27 to TRBJ1-2, with 11 bases lining up with TRBD1. Germline V gives CDR1 MNHEY, CDR2 SMNVEV (reference sequence). J gave up 4 bases and V 2 bases, and 6 bases lay outside the gene matches. The length of the CDR3 is 16 residues. DNA of the CDR3: TGTGCCAGCAGTTTAGGGACAGGGGGTTACGGCTATGGCTACACCTTC. Residues: CASSLGTGGYGYGYTF.

The chain carries TRBV18 and TRBJ1-1; D gene ambiguous. Trimming pared 3 bases from V and 3 bases from J, leaving 11 bases between. Germline V gives CDR1 KGHSH, CDR2 LQKENI. The CDR3 contains 14 residues. The CDR3 protein is CASSPTGVDTEAFF. The CDR3 region has the DNA TGTGCCAGCTCACCTACCGGGGTGGACACTGAAGCTTTCTTT.

This clone was seen a single time. This chain joins TRBV28 and TRBJ2-3; tentatively, D is TRBD1 (5 bases). This CDR3 is built from 16 residues. CDR1 is MDHEN, CDR2 SYDVKM, per germline. V was clipped by 6 bases and J by 2 bases, with 18 bases between them. CDR3 sequence: CASSFAQGSYTDTQYF. The CDR3 nucleotides read TGTGCCAGCAGCTTTGCCCAGGGTTCATACACAGATACGCAGTATTTT.

The V call is TRBV6-5, the J call TRBJ1-6, with a weak D call TRBD1 (5 bases). The CDR3 is 15 amino acids. Trimming pared 6 bases from V and 3 bases from J, leaving 12 bases between. CDR1 is MNHEY and CDR2 is SVGAGI in the germline V gene. DNA for the CDR3: TGTGCCAGCAGCCGCGACAGAGGCTATAATTCACCCCTCCACTTT. Its translation: CASSRDRGYNSPLHF.

In its sample, this clone was seen a few times. V gene TRBV4-2 combines with J gene TRBJ2-7; TRBD2 might be the D (6 bases). Trimming took off 1 base at V and 0 bases at J, with 13 bases between the two ends. The V gene's germline CDR1 is LGHNA and CDR2 YNFKEQ. The CDR3 runs to 16 residues. The CDR3, as DNA: TGTGCCAGCAGCCAAGCAACCGGGACTTCCTCCTACGAGCAGTACTTC. This sequence encodes CASSQATGTSSYEQYF.

The V gene is TRBV7-2, the J gene TRBJ2-4, with TRBD2 matching over 12 bases. The CDR3 loop spans 17 amino acids. Germline-derived CDR1 and CDR2 are SGHTA and FQGNSA. V was clipped by 1 base and J by 6 bases; unmatched bases: 7. The CDR3 protein is CASSLGETSGRGNIQYF. The CDR3 nucleotides read TGTGCCAGCAGCTTAGGAGAGACTAGCGGGAGAGGAAACATTCAGTACTTC.

This clone was seen more than once but under ten times. The V call is TRBV7-9, the J call TRBJ2-2; 13 nucleotides align to TRBD2. The CDR3 has 18 amino acids. Trimming removed 5 bases from V and 6 bases from J; junction bases left unmatched: 12. Germline assignment: CDR1 SEHNR and CDR2 FQNEAQ (reference sequence). The CDR3, as DNA: TGTGCCAGCAGCCCCACGCCCTGGACTAGCGGGGGCTCCGGGGAGCTGTTTTTT. This sequence encodes CASSPTPWTSGGSGELFF.

The chain carries TRBV20-1 and TRBJ2-7, with D possibly TRBD2 on 7 matching bases. The CDR3 has 11 residues. CDR1 DFQATT and CDR2 SNEGSKA come from the germline V gene (reference sequence). The V and J ends lost 6 bases and 6 bases respectively, with 12 bases between them. The chain's CDR3 is CSANREGEQYF. The CDR3 nucleotides read TGCAGTGCCAACAGGGAGGGCGAGCAGTACTTC.

The rearrangement links TRBV7-2 to TRBJ1-2; no reliable D call. The germline V and J ends were trimmed by 4 bases and 8 bases, with 8 bases remaining between them. Germline values: CDR1 SGHTA, CDR2 FQGNSA. The CDR3 is made up of 11 amino acids. In DNA, the CDR3 is TGTGCCAGCAGCTCCGCGTGGGGCTACACCTTC. Protein: CASSSAWGYTF. Filled out from reference TRBV7-2 and TRBJ1-2, the complete variable domain reads GAGVSQSPSNKVTEKGKDVELRCDPISGHTALYWYRQSLGQGLEFLIYFQGNSAPDKSGLPSDRFSAERTGGSVSTLTIQRTQQEDSAVYLCASSSAWGYTFGSGTRLTVV.

A remark on this clone: Mismatch with germline at one junction end may stem from a read error. Other DNA sequences in this specimen translate into the identical CDR3. CDR3 sequence: CASSERVGLAGITDTQYF. The CDR3 coding sequence is TGTGCCAGCAGCGAAAGGGTGGGACTAGCGGGAATCACAGATACGCAGTACTTT. The V gene is TRBV9, the J gene TRBJ2-3; 13 bases agree with TRBD2. The CDR3 has 18 amino acids. Germline assignment: CDR1 SGDLS and CDR2 YYNGEE.

This chain connects TRBV5-6 to TRBJ2-7, with unresolved D. Trimming cost V 3 bases and J 7 bases, with 8 bases left between them. The CDR3 extends over 11 amino acids. Germline V CDR1 and CDR2: SGHDT, YYEEEE. The CDR3 sequence is CASSSRLEQYF. The CDR3 coding sequence is TGTGCCAGCAGCTCCAGATTAGAGCAGTACTTC. The complete variable domain, with remaining parts taken from reference TRBV5-6 and TRBJ2-7, reads DAGVTQSPTHLIKTRGQQVTLRCSPKSGHDTVSWYQQALGQGPQFIFQYYEEEERQRGNFPDRFSGHQFPNYSSELNVNALLLGDSALYLCASSSRLEQYFGPGTRLTVT.

The chain uses TRBV5-1 and TRBJ2-3; 7 positions match TRBD1. This CDR3 has 15 amino acids. Germline lookup yields CDR1 SGHRS and CDR2 YFSETQ. The ends lost 4 bases at V and 2 bases at J; junction bases unmatched: 7. In nucleotides, the CDR3 is TGCGCCAGCAGCCCGTCGACAGGGATCACAGATACGCAGTATTTT. Translation gives CASSPSTGITDTQYF.

The rearrangement links TRBV2 to TRBJ2-3, with TRBD1 matching over 12 bases. This CDR3 has 13 amino acids. V lost 10 bases and J lost 4; bases outside the gene matches: 3. Looked up from germline, CDR1 is SNHLY and CDR2 is FYNNEI. The CDR3 nucleotides are TGTGCCACCCGGGACAGGGGGCCAGATACGCAGTATTTT. Translating it yields CATRDRGPDTQYF.

This clone has more than one count but fewer than ten. The V gene is TRBV5-1, the J gene TRBJ2-3; D remains unclear. Germline V gene data show CDR1 as SGHRS and CDR2 as YFSETQ. V lost 5 bases and J 3 bases, leaving 13 bases between the germline ends. This CDR3 comprises 14 residues. This CDR3 is CASSESRKTDTQYF. For the CDR3, the DNA is TGCGCCAGCAGTGAGTCCCGTAAAACAGATACGCAGTATTTT. The complete variable domain, with remaining parts taken from reference TRBV5-1 and TRBJ2-3, reads KAGVTQTPRYLIKTRGQQVTLSCSPISGHRSVSWYQQTPGQGLQFLFEYFSETQRNKGNFPGRFSGRQFSNSRSEMNVSTLELGDSALYLCASSESRKTDTQYFGPGTRLTVL.

The rearrangement joins TRBV28 to TRBJ2-5; D gene ambiguous. V was cut by 6 bases and J by 1 base, with 9 bases left in between. Germline V lookup: CDR1 MDHEN, CDR2 SYDVKM. The CDR3 has 13 amino acids. The CDR3 DNA sequence: TGTGCCAGCAGGGAAGGCGGCCAAGAGACCCAGTACTTC. The encoded protein is CASREGGQETQYF.